The 20 T cell receptor beta chains in this list originate from one sample, sequenced in a study of blood T cells in healthy people across ages. Together with a sample-barcoded 5' primer, a J-beta primer mix was included in a second PCR lasting roughly 6 to 12 cycles. TCRdb processed the 5' RACE reads anew with MiXCR; each CDR3 protein has one entry. The sample lists about 1.5 million distinct CDR3 sequences, approximately 43% occurring once. The sample consisted of blood. All receptors come from a woman aged 18 to 35 in good health.

Concerning this clonotype: At one end the junction does not follow the germline gene, possibly because of a read error. V gene TRBV4-1 combines with J gene TRBJ2-5; possibly TRBD2 for D (5 bases). The CDR3 runs to 14 residues. Germline V gene lookup returns CDR1 MGHRA and CDR2 YSYEKL. CDR3 nucleotides: TGCGCCAGCAGCCAAGGTTCTAGCCAAGAGGCCCAGTACTTC. Translated: CASSQGSSQEAQYF.

The V call is TRBV6-1, the J call TRBJ2-3, with D tentatively TRBD2 (6 bases). The CDR3 length is 15 residues. Germline loops: CDR1 MNHNS, CDR2 SASEGT. V was clipped by 0 bases and J by 5 bases, with 12 bases between them. Here the CDR3 reads CASSEAAGWVDTQYF. The CDR3 bases are TGTGCCAGCAGTGAAGCGGCGGGATGGGTAGATACGCAGTATTTT.

The V call is TRBV9, the J call TRBJ2-1, with 7 positions matching TRBD1. The DNA end is more similar to TRBJ2-7, so the J call may be wrong. In germline, CDR1 is SGDLS, CDR2 YYNGEE. This CDR3 has 15 amino acids. CDR3 residues: CASSVEQGSYNEQYF. The CDR3 DNA follows: TGTGCCAGCAGCGTAGAACAGGGGTCCTACAATGAGCAGTACTTC.

This rearrangement joins TRBV5-1 to TRBJ1-2; D ambiguous. The CDR3 consists of 14 residues. The germline V gene has CDR1 SGHRS and CDR2 YFSETQ. V lost 0 bases and J 6 bases, leaving 12 bases between the germline ends. CDR3 nucleotides: TGCGCCAGCAGCTTGGTCCCAGGAGCAAATGGCTACACCTTC. It codes for CASSLVPGANGYTF.

This clonotype occurred a few times. This chain uses TRBV12-3 or TRBV12-4 with TRBJ1-6, with D unclear. Deletions cut 4 bases from V and 10 bases from J, with 17 bases between. There are 15 residues in the CDR3. CDR3: CASSSSTGPGSPLHF. In DNA form, the CDR3 reads TGTGCCAGCAGTTCGTCCACTGGGCCGGGGTCACCCCTCCACTTT.

This chain uses TRBV20-1 with TRBJ2-3; no clear D. Germline V gene data show CDR1 as DFQATT and CDR2 as SNEGSKA (reference sequence). V was pared by 3 bases and J by 8 bases, with 15 bases between. This CDR3 comprises 13 residues. In DNA, the CDR3 is TGCAGTGCTAGTCCTTATGGCCAGTTTACGCAGTATTTT. It is translated as CSASPYGQFTQYF.

As to this clonotype: The junction departs from germline at one end; a sequencing error may be responsible. The chain has TRBV5-1 and TRBJ2-6; D is possibly TRBD1 (5 bases). Germline CDR1 is SGHRS and CDR2 is YFSETQ. This CDR3 is 17 amino acids long. Written as DNA, the CDR3 is TGCGCCAGCAGCTATTCCCCAACGGGCTCTGGGGCCAACGTCCCGACTTTC. This translates into CASSYSPTGSGANVPTF.

The chain joins TRBV7-2 to TRBJ1-5; TRBD1 is a possible D gene (6 bases). The germline V and J ends were trimmed by 3 bases and 4 bases, with 19 bases remaining between them. Germline lookup yields CDR1 SGHTA and CDR2 FQGNSA. There are 17 residues in the CDR3. The CDR3 protein is CASSLEGTGAGNQPQHF. CDR3 nucleotides: TGTGCCAGCAGCTTGGAGGGGACGGGGGCAGGAAATCAGCCCCAGCATTTT.

The rearrangement joins TRBV7-9 to TRBJ1-4; 7 bases line up with TRBD1. Per germline, CDR1 SEHNR and CDR2 FQNEAQ (reference sequence). The CDR3 has 16 amino acids. Trimming took 6 bases from V and 1 from J; bases not matched to a gene: 8. Here the CDR3 reads CASRDVYRGTNEKLFF. CDR3 DNA: TGTGCCAGCAGAGATGTATACAGGGGAACTAATGAAAAACTGTTTTTT.

V gene TRBV11-2 combines with J gene TRBJ1-1, with D tentatively TRBD1 (6 bases). This CDR3 is built from 15 residues. Germline loops: CDR1 SGHAT, CDR2 FQNNGV. Trimming pared 7 bases from V and 0 bases from J, leaving 15 bases between. CDR3 sequence: CASNNRQVMNTEAFF. The CDR3 nucleotides are TGTGCCAGCAACAACCGACAGGTTATGAACACTGAAGCTTTCTTT. Using reference TRBV11-2 and TRBJ1-1 for the parts outside the CDR3, the full variable domain is EAGVAQSPRYKIIEKRQSVAFWCNPISGHATLYWYQQILGQGPKLLIQFQNNGVVDDSQLPKDRFSAERLKGVDSTLKIQPAKLEDSAVYLCASNNRQVMNTEAFFGQGTRLTVV.

V gene TRBV9 combines with J gene TRBJ1-2; D possibly corresponds to TRBD1 (6 bases). Deletions cut 3 bases from V and 6 bases from J, with 15 bases between. The CDR3 is 14 residues long. The germline V gene has CDR1 SGDLS and CDR2 YYNGEE. DNA for the CDR3: TGTGCCAGCAGCGCAGACAGGCTAACTGATGGCTACACCTTC. This gives the protein CASSADRLTDGYTF.

V is TRBV5-4 and J is TRBJ2-7, with D perhaps TRBD1 or TRBD2 (6 bases each). Germline V gene data show CDR1 as SGHNT and CDR2 as YYREEE (reference sequence). With 0 bases removed from V and 6 bases from J, the gap between germline ends came to 19 bases. This CDR3 region has 16 residues. CDR3 coding DNA: TGTGCCAGCAGCTTGGATAGTAGGGGGGTAGTAGGCGAGCAGTACTTC. Residues: CASSLDSRGVVGEQYF.

The CDR3 region is CASSYSGGGEGYTF. The CDR3 nucleotides read TGTGCCAGCAGTTACTCCGGGGGTGGAGAGGGCTACACCTTC. The chain couples TRBV6-5 to TRBJ1-2; D is perhaps TRBD1 (5 bases). Trimming took 0 bases from V and 8 from J, leaving 13 bases between them. CDR3 length: 14 amino acids. Looked up from germline, CDR1 is MNHEY and CDR2 is SVGAGI.

This rearrangement joins TRBV20-1 to TRBJ2-3; D could derive from TRBD1 or TRBD2 (6 bases each). V was pared by 5 bases and J by 2 bases, with 20 bases between. Germline lookup yields CDR1 DFQATT and CDR2 SNEGSKA (reference sequence). CDR3 length: 16 residues. CDR3 amino acids: CSALRGRDFYTDTQYF. CDR3 DNA: TGCAGTGCTCTCCGGGGGCGCGATTTCTACACAGATACGCAGTATTTT.

To note about this clonotype: The junction shows a germline mismatch at one end, possibly a read error. The J gene is TRBJ1-2, the V gene TRBV9; D remains ambiguous. CDR1 and CDR2 (germline): SGDLS, YYNGEE. This CDR3 is built from 15 residues. CDR3 in amino acids: CANSVEPSLGYGYTF. The CDR3 nucleotides read TGTGCCAACAGCGTAGAGCCGAGTCTCGGCTATGGCTACACCTTC.

This clonotype was seen a single time. CDR3 sequence (DNA): TGTGCCAGCAGTTTATCTGGGAGGTTTAATCAGCCCCAGCATTTT. This sequence encodes CASSLSGRFNQPQHF. V gene TRBV12-3 or TRBV12-4 combines with J gene TRBJ1-5; no firm D call. This CDR3 has 15 residues. V lost 2 bases, J lost 4 bases, and 12 bases lay in between.

The chain employs TRBV18 and TRBJ2-7, with D unclear. CDR1 is KGHSH and CDR2 is LQKENI in the germline V gene. V was clipped by 3 bases and J by 0 bases, with 9 bases between them. CDR3 size: 14 residues. As DNA, the CDR3 is TGTGCCAGCTCACCCTTGGACGGCTCCTACGAGCAGTACTTC. It specifies CASSPLDGSYEQYF.

V is TRBV5-1 and J is TRBJ1-1; TRBD1 matches at 8 bases. This CDR3 is built from 15 residues. CDR1 SGHRS and CDR2 YFSETQ come from the germline V gene. Trimming at V came to 8 bases and at J to 2 bases, leaving 11 bases not matched to a gene. The CDR3 coding sequence is TGCGCCAGTACCCTGTGGACAGGGCTCAACACTGAAGCTTTCTTT. Amino acid sequence: CASTLWTGLNTEAFF.

This clonotype was counted a few times. The chain is built from TRBV29-1 and TRBJ1-2; 9 positions match TRBD1. Germline trimming cut 4 bases from V and 4 bases from J; bases unmatched to any gene: 10. The V gene's germline CDR1 is SQVTM and CDR2 ANQGSEA. This CDR3 spans 15 amino acids. CDR3 in amino acids: CSVGSTGGAGYGYTF. CDR3 nucleotide sequence: TGCAGCGTTGGCTCAACAGGGGGCGCGGGCTATGGCTACACCTTC. The whole variable domain, filled in from reference TRBV29-1 and TRBJ1-2, reads SAVISQKPSRDICQRGTSLTIQCQVDSQVTMMFWYRQQPGQSLTLIATANQGSEATYESGFVIDKFPISRPNLTFSTLTVSNMSPEDSSIYLCSVGSTGGAGYGYTFGSGTRLTVV.

This sequence joins TRBV29-1 and TRBJ1-4, with 8 bases that match TRBD1. CDR1 is SQVTM and CDR2 is ANQGSEA in the germline V gene. The V and J ends lost 6 bases and 8 bases, in that order; junction bases with no gene match: 14. The CDR3 extends over 15 amino acids. The CDR3 spells CSVRYRGDSSEKLFF. The CDR3 nucleotides are TGCAGCGTACGCTACAGGGGGGATTCAAGCGAAAAACTGTTTTTT.